This entry lists 12 T cell receptor beta chains sequenced from one sample in a study of cytomegalovirus exposure and HLA in healthy donors. TCRdb keeps only in-frame clones here, not all; method: immunoSEQ multiplex PCR. The sample comprises about 240,000 clones, 80% to 90% of which are singletons, and around 2.6% rests with the top ten. The sequenced sample consisted of PBMCs. The receptors originated from a man aged 18 to 29 in good health and CMV-seronegative.

The V call is TRBV18, the J call TRBJ2-5; TRBD1 aligns across 10 bases. The CDR3 is 15 amino acids. The V gene's germline CDR1 is KGHSH and CDR2 LQKENI. J lost 1 base, V lost 3 bases, and 2 bases had no gene match. The CDR3 nucleotides are TGTGCCAGCTCACCCCGGGACAGGGGCCAAGAGACCCAGTACTTC. As protein: CASSPRDRGQETQYF. Full variable domain (outside the CDR3, taken from reference TRBV18 and TRBJ2-5): NAGVMQNPRHLVRRRGQEARLRCSPMKGHSHVYWYRQLPEEGLKFMVYLQKENIIDESGMPKERFSAEFPKEGPSILRIQQVVRGDSAAYFCASSPRDRGQETQYFGPGTRLLVL.

In this sample, this clone turned up a few times. The rearrangement joins TRBV7-2 to TRBJ1-2, with TRBD1 matching 9 bases. The CDR3 has 16 amino acids. The V gene's germline CDR1 is SGHTA and CDR2 FQGNSA. The junction had 12 bases not matched to a gene; V was cut back by 5 bases and J by 5 bases. The CDR3 loop is CASSPIQGAMVYGYTF. Here the CDR3 DNA reads TGTGCCAGCAGCCCGATACAGGGGGCGATGGTATATGGCTACACCTTC.

J is TRBJ2-1 and V is TRBV27; 9 nucleotides align to TRBD2. The ends lost 0 bases at V and 8 bases at J; junction bases unmatched: 11. CDR3 length: 17 residues. Germline CDR1 and CDR2: MNHEY and SMNVEV (reference sequence). The CDR3 loop reads CASSLSLRTSALDEQFF. Written as DNA, the CDR3 is TGTGCCAGCAGTTTATCCCTTCGGACTAGCGCATTAGATGAGCAGTTCTTC.

The gene calls are TRBV28 and TRBJ2-7; 7 bases agree with TRBD1. This CDR3 is 14 amino acids long. CDR1 and CDR2 from the germline V gene are MDHEN and SYDVKM. Trimming at V came to 5 bases and at J to 2 bases, leaving 6 bases not matched to a gene. The chain's CDR3 is CASSPRDSTYEQYF. The CDR3 nucleotides are TGTGCCAGCAGTCCCCGGGACAGTACCTACGAGCAGTACTTC.

The rearrangement links TRBV4-1 to TRBJ2-1; 11 positions match TRBD2. The CDR3 loop spans 17 amino acids. Germline values: CDR1 MGHRA, CDR2 YSYEKL. The ends lost 0 bases at V and 4 bases at J; junction bases unmatched: 5. CDR3 sequence (DNA): TGCGCCAGCAGCCAAGAAGAGACTAGCGGGGTTTACAATGAGCAGTTCTTC. Translation gives CASSQEETSGVYNEQFF.

The chain carries TRBV5-4 and TRBJ2-7; 14 bases fit TRBD2. This CDR3 contains 15 residues. The V segment lost 4 bases and the J segment 4 bases; nucleotides outside the gene matches: 4. CDR1 is SGHNT and CDR2 is YYREEE in the germline V gene (reference sequence). CDR3 protein: CASSLGLAGVYEQYF. Written as DNA, the CDR3 is TGTGCCAGCAGCCTGGGACTAGCGGGAGTTTACGAGCAGTACTTC.

The chain combines TRBV6-6 with TRBJ2-1; the match to TRBD1 covers 10 bases. CDR1 and CDR2 from the germline V gene are MNHNY and SVGAGI (reference sequence). CDR3 length equals 14 residues. V shed 6 bases, J shed 8 bases, and the junction held 7 bases outside the gene matches. CDR3 sequence reads: CASRQRDRGHEQFF. The CDR3, as DNA: TGTGCCAGCAGGCAACGGGACAGGGGACATGAGCAGTTCTTC.

V gene TRBV19 combines with J gene TRBJ2-1; possibly TRBD2 for D (6 bases). The germline V gene has CDR1 LNHDA and CDR2 SQIVND (reference sequence). V lost 1 base to trimming and J lost 10 bases, with 11 bases between them. This CDR3 contains 13 residues. CDR3 coding DNA: TGTGCCAGTAGTATAGGGGCTGCGGGAGAGCAGTTCTTC. Translation: CASSIGAAGEQFF.

This chain uses TRBV7-2 with TRBJ1-2; TRBD1 agrees at 7 bases. V gave up 1 base and J gave up 3 bases; unmatched junction bases: 2. The germline V gene encodes CDR1 SGHTA and CDR2 FQGNSA. This CDR3 has 14 amino acids. CDR3 sequence reads: CASSLGTGDYGYTF. Written as DNA, the CDR3 is TGTGCCAGCAGCTTAGGGACAGGCGACTATGGCTACACCTTC.

The V call is TRBV11-2, the J call TRBJ1-6, with 10 bases aligning to TRBD1. The germline CDR1 and CDR2 sequences are SGHAT and FQNNGV. The CDR3 extends over 14 amino acids. Germline trimming cut 3 bases from V and 8 bases from J; bases unmatched to any gene: 1. The CDR3 spells CASSFGTGDSPLHF. For the CDR3, the DNA is TGTGCCAGCAGCTTCGGGACAGGGGATTCACCCCTCCACTTT.

The V call is TRBV19, the J call TRBJ1-5; D is unclear. This CDR3 region has 17 residues. Per germline, CDR1 LNHDA and CDR2 SQIVND (reference sequence). V lost 3 bases and J lost 0, with 15 bases in between. CDR3: CASSIRRALYSNQPQHF. CDR3 DNA sequence: TGTGCCAGTAGTATTAGGCGGGCCCTCTATAGCAATCAGCCCCAGCATTTT.

This chain links TRBV10-3 with TRBJ2-3; weak D call: TRBD2 (7 bases). Between the trimmed V and J ends, which lost 6 bases and 3 bases, there was a span of 13 bases. CDR1 is ENHRY, CDR2 SYGVKD, per germline. The CDR3 runs 14 residues. The CDR3 DNA is TGTGCCATCAGGGGGGCGGGAGAAACAGATACGCAGTATTTT. Protein sequence: CAIRGAGETDTQYF.